The 32 T cell receptor beta chains in this list originate from one sample, sequenced in a study of spatial heterogeneity in lung cancer. The study's findings and limits: Within tumors, counts of expanded alpha and beta TCRs tracked tumor mutation counts.

TCRdb reanalysed the 5' RACE reads using MiXCR and keeps one entry per CDR3 protein. The sample lists some 10,000 distinct CDR3 sequences, about an eighth seen once, with about 12% in the top ten. The antigens of these receptors remain unknown. Time point noted: sample taken at primary tumor resection. Sequencing was performed on lung tumor tissue, taken at surgery. Receptors originate from a female donor with early-stage non-small cell lung cancer.

This clonotype was found many times. The chain links TRBV7-6 to TRBJ1-3; D unclear. There are 18 residues in the CDR3. The V gene lost 5 bases and the J gene lost 2 bases, with 22 bases spanning the gap. The V gene's germline CDR1 is SGHVS and CDR2 FNYEAQ. The CDR3 DNA reads TGTGCCAGCAGCCCCGACGGCCGGCCTCCTTTTGCTGGAAACACCATATATTTT. Amino acid sequence: CASSPDGRPPFAGNTIYF.

This clonotype was found a few times. V usage is TRBV6-2 or TRBV6-3 and J usage is TRBJ2-7, with 7 positions matching TRBD2. V trimming: 10 bases; J trimming: 0 bases; junction bases outside the gene matches: 6. The CDR3 sequence is 13 residues long. Germline V gives CDR1 MNHEY, CDR2 SVGEGT. In nucleotides, the CDR3 is TGTGCCACCAAGGGCGGGAGCTCCTACGAGCAGTACTTC. Translation gives CATKGGSSYEQYF.

This clonotype is medium-sized in the sample. The rearrangement links TRBV7-9 to TRBJ2-3; D remains ambiguous. The germline gives CDR1 SEHNR, CDR2 FQNEAQ (reference sequence). The CDR3 is made up of 13 amino acids. V dropped 5 bases and J dropped 5 bases, with 11 bases sitting between them. CDR3 DNA sequence: TGTGCCAGCAGCCCACTTTTTCGAGATACGCAGTATTTT. This encodes CASSPLFRDTQYF.

This chain's CDR3 is CAWQSSYEQYF. The CDR3 DNA reads as TGTGCCTGGCAGAGCTCCTACGAGCAGTACTTC. The chain combines TRBV30 with TRBJ2-7, with unresolved D. Trimming left V 5 bases short and J 0 bases short, with 5 bases between. The germline V gene has CDR1 GTSNPN and CDR2 SVGIG (reference sequence). The CDR3 has 11 residues.

This clonotype occurred many times. V usage is TRBV7-9 and J usage is TRBJ2-7, with D possibly TRBD1 on 6 matching bases. Looked up from germline, CDR1 is SEHNR and CDR2 is FQNEAQ (reference sequence). Trimming took 5 bases from V and 3 from J, leaving 8 bases between them. The CDR3 has 12 amino acids. This CDR3 reads CASSQGRYEQYF. The CDR3 DNA reads TGTGCCAGCAGCCAGGGGCGCTACGAGCAGTACTTC. Combining the CDR3 with reference TRBV7-9 and TRBJ2-7 gives the whole variable domain DTGVSQNPRHKITKRGQNVTFRCDPISEHNRLYWYRQTLGQGPEFLTYFQNEAQLEKSRLLSDRFSAERPKGSFSTLEIQRTEQGDSAMYLCASSQGRYEQYFGPGTRLTVT.

This clonotype was recorded many times. The chain has TRBV20-1 and TRBJ2-5; D may be TRBD2 (6 bases). Germline V CDR1 and CDR2: DFQATT, SNEGSKA (reference sequence). Trimming took off 1 base at V and 0 bases at J, with 9 bases between the two ends. This CDR3 comprises 14 residues. CDR3 sequence: CSARGRDYQETQYF. The CDR3 nucleotides read TGCAGTGCTAGAGGAAGGGACTACCAAGAGACCCAGTACTTC.

This clonotype is labeled medium-sized. The chain links TRBV7-2 to TRBJ2-6; a weak D match, TRBD2 (7 bases). Trimming took 1 base from V and 2 from J, leaving 15 bases between them. The CDR3 is 18 amino acids. The V gene's germline CDR1 is SGHTA and CDR2 FQGNSA. The CDR3 region has the DNA TGTGCCAGCAGCTTAGATGCCCCGGGGGGCGCTGGGGCCAACGTCCTGACTTTC. The encoded protein is CASSLDAPGGAGANVLTF.

The chain is built from TRBV4-3 and TRBJ1-1; tentatively, D is TRBD1 (5 bases). CDR1 is LGHNA, CDR2 YSLEER, per germline. Trimming left V 0 bases short and J 5 bases short, with 13 bases between. CDR3 length: 15 amino acids. CDR3 DNA sequence: TGCGCCAGCAGCCAAGATAGGGGCGTGAGAACTGAAGCTTTCTTT. Translating gives CASSQDRGVRTEAFF.

This clonotype has a count of ten or more. V usage is TRBV30 and J usage is TRBJ2-7, with D hard to call. Germline V gene lookup returns CDR1 GTSNPN and CDR2 SVGIG (reference sequence). Trimming stripped 4 bases from V and 6 bases from J, with 16 bases between. The CDR3 length is 13 residues. CDR3 sequence (DNA): TGTGCCTGGAAATCCCCCCCCTTGATCGAGCAGTACTTC. It translates to CAWKSPPLIEQYF.

This clonotype has more than one count but fewer than ten. V and J are TRBV19 and TRBJ1-5, with 7 positions matching TRBD1. Per the germline V gene, CDR1 is LNHDA and CDR2 is SQIVND (reference sequence). This CDR3 spans 15 amino acids. V trimming: 10 bases; J trimming: 3 bases; junction bases outside the gene matches: 12. The CDR3 spells CATKMETGANQPQHF. In DNA, the CDR3 is TGTGCCACTAAAATGGAAACAGGGGCCAATCAGCCCCAGCATTTT.

Note on this clonotype: A read error may explain this, as a much larger clone is one base away. The chain has TRBV6-1 and TRBJ1-1, with a possible D match to TRBD1 (5 bases). Per germline, CDR1 MNHNS and CDR2 SASEGT. V was trimmed by 4 bases and J by 3 bases, leaving 18 bases between them. The CDR3 spans 16 residues. CDR3 sequence: CASSVLTVNPYTEAFF. For the CDR3, the DNA is TGTGCCAGCAGTGTGTTGACAGTCAACCCGTACACTGAAGCTTTCTTT.

The rearrangement uses TRBV5-6 and TRBJ2-5; 10 bases agree with TRBD2. Per the germline V gene, CDR1 is SGHDT and CDR2 is YYEEEE. This CDR3 is built from 14 residues. Losses at the gene ends were 1 base for V and 5 bases for J; bases not matched to a gene: 2. Here the CDR3 reads CASSLPSGSETQYF. CDR3 nucleotide sequence: TGTGCCAGCAGCTTGCCTAGCGGGAGTGAGACCCAGTACTTC.

This clonotype came up once. The chain joins TRBV6-6 to TRBJ1-2; D perhaps matches TRBD1 (5 bases). Trimming stripped 7 bases from V and 6 bases from J, with 12 bases between. The germline V gene has CDR1 MNHNY and CDR2 SVGAGI (reference sequence). The CDR3 extends over 12 amino acids. In DNA, the CDR3 is TGTGCCAGCACCACCGGGGCGGATGGCTACACCTTC. Protein: CASTTGADGYTF.

This clonotype appeared many times. V is TRBV6-2 or TRBV6-3 and J is TRBJ2-1, with TRBD2 matching over 12 bases. V dropped 7 bases and J dropped 4; count of bases not matched to a gene: 20. This CDR3 has 20 amino acids. Per the germline V gene, CDR1 is MNHEY and CDR2 is SVGEGT. The CDR3 coding sequence is TGTGCCAGCACCCACACAGGGCTAGCGGGGGGGTTCGGCGGTTACAATGAGCAGTTCTTC. Translation gives CASTHTGLAGGFGGYNEQFF.

This clonotype was observed at least ten times. This sequence may be a read error, since a much larger clone differs from it by one base. The rearrangement uses TRBV6-1 and TRBJ1-3, with D perhaps matching TRBD1 (6 bases). The CDR3 consists of 15 residues. Germline V lookup: CDR1 MNHNS, CDR2 SASEGT. The CDR3 reads CASREARTEGNTIYF. The CDR3 coding sequence is TGTGCCAGCAGAGAAGCGAGGACAGAAGGAAACACCATATATTTT.

This clonotype was recorded at least ten times. V is TRBV6-1 and J is TRBJ1-1; D possibly corresponds to TRBD1 (6 bases). CDR3 length: 14 residues. Trimming pared 4 bases from V and 1 base from J, leaving 10 bases between. The germline gives CDR1 MNHNS, CDR2 SASEGT. Here the CDR3 reads CASSVSDRNTEAFF. CDR3 DNA: TGTGCCAGCAGTGTGTCGGACAGGAACACTGAAGCTTTCTTT.

By frequency in the sample, this clonotype is medium-sized. This sequence joins TRBV7-9 and TRBJ2-7, with 9 positions matching TRBD2. CDR3 length equals 15 residues. V was clipped by 7 bases and J by 4 bases; unmatched bases: 11. Germline V CDR1 and CDR2: SEHNR, FQNEAQ (reference sequence). CDR3 in amino acids: CASTNLAGASYEQYF. In nucleotides, the CDR3 is TGTGCCAGCACCAATTTAGCGGGGGCCTCTTACGAGCAGTACTTC.

The V and J genes are TRBV20-1 and TRBJ1-1; D remains ambiguous. V gave up 1 base and J gave up 0 bases, with 9 bases separating them. Germline V gene sequence: CDR1 DFQATT, CDR2 SNEGSKA (reference sequence). The CDR3 is 14 residues long. CDR3 nucleotide sequence: TGCAGTGCTAGAGTACCAGGAGTGAACACTGAAGCTTTCTTT. Its translation is CSARVPGVNTEAFF.

This clonotype showed up many times. The chain carries TRBV29-1 and TRBJ1-1; D is perhaps TRBD1 (5 bases). The CDR3 has 12 residues. Germline V gives CDR1 SQVTM, CDR2 ANQGSEA. Trimming stripped 6 bases from V and 5 bases from J, with 13 bases between. This CDR3 is CSVSGYRTEAFF. In DNA form, the CDR3 reads TGCAGCGTCTCAGGGTATAGAACTGAAGCTTTCTTT.

The chain recombines TRBV7-6 with TRBJ2-3; 11 nucleotides agree with TRBD1. The germline V gene has CDR1 SGHVS and CDR2 FNYEAQ. J lost 4 bases, V lost 3 bases, and 21 bases had no gene match. CDR3 size: 21 residues. The CDR3 DNA follows: TGTGCCAGCAGCTTCCCCGAGACCTCTATTATGGGACAGGGGGACCCAGATACGCAGTATTTT. This sequence encodes CASSFPETSIMGQGDPDTQYF.

In this sample, this clonotype turned up many times. The chain links TRBV7-2 to TRBJ1-5; D not resolved. Germline CDR1 reads SGHTA; CDR2 reads FQGNSA. This CDR3 contains 15 residues. V lost 3 bases and J 0 bases, leaving 9 bases between the germline ends. The CDR3 is CASSFKYNSNQPQHF. Written as DNA, the CDR3 is TGTGCCAGCAGCTTTAAATATAATAGCAATCAGCCCCAGCATTTT.

This chain joins TRBV2 and TRBJ2-7, with TRBD1 matching over 9 bases. The V segment lost 5 bases and the J segment 1 base; nucleotides outside the gene matches: 3. Germline CDR1 is SNHLY and CDR2 is FYNNEI. This CDR3 has 14 residues. Written as DNA, the CDR3 is TGTGCCAGCAGTTTGGGGACAGGGTCCTACGAGCAGTACTTC. It specifies CASSLGTGSYEQYF.

This clonotype was observed a handful of times. The chain couples TRBV29-1 to TRBJ2-7, with 10 nucleotides matching TRBD2. V trimming: 4 bases; J trimming: 3 bases; junction bases outside the gene matches: 12. This CDR3 region has 16 residues. Germline CDR1 is SQVTM and CDR2 is ANQGSEA. In DNA, the CDR3 is TGCAGCGTTGCCAGGAGGACCGGGACTAGCGACTACGAGCAGTACTTC. Translating gives CSVARRTGTSDYEQYF.

This clonotype has a count of ten or more. The chain links TRBV18 to TRBJ2-3; D is uncertain. The V gene's germline CDR1 is KGHSH and CDR2 LQKENI. The CDR3 has 15 amino acids. The V and J ends lost 2 bases and 0 bases respectively, with 9 bases between them. This CDR3 is CASSPTRSSTDTQYF. The CDR3, as DNA: TGTGCCAGCTCACCAACCAGATCTAGCACAGATACGCAGTATTTT.

The J gene is TRBJ2-1, the V gene TRBV5-6; the match to TRBD2 covers 9 bases. The CDR3 runs to 17 residues. The V gene's germline CDR1 is SGHDT and CDR2 YYEEEE. Trimming at V came to 5 bases and at J to 4 bases, leaving 13 bases not matched to a gene. This CDR3 is CASSFDASGAQYNEQFF. CDR3 nucleotide sequence: TGTGCCAGCAGTTTTGACGCTAGCGGGGCCCAATACAATGAGCAGTTCTTC.

This clonotype was seen repeatedly, ten times or more. V gene TRBV6-5 combines with J gene TRBJ2-5, with 11 bases lining up with TRBD2. Germline values: CDR1 MNHEY, CDR2 SVGAGI. With 5 bases clipped from V and 4 bases from J, the junction kept 12 bases outside the gene matches. The CDR3 loop spans 17 amino acids. This chain's CDR3 is CASSPGVAGGSGETQYF. The CDR3 nucleotides are TGTGCCAGCAGTCCCGGGGTAGCGGGGGGGTCCGGAGAGACCCAGTACTTC.

This clonotype occurred many times. The chain employs TRBV13 and TRBJ2-5; the match to TRBD1 covers 7 bases. Germline trimming cut 0 bases from V and 2 bases from J; bases unmatched to any gene: 0. Germline V CDR1 and CDR2: PRHDT, FYEKMQ (reference sequence). The CDR3 is made up of 14 amino acids. The CDR3 sequence: CASSLGRGQETQYF. For the CDR3, the DNA is TGTGCCAGCAGCTTAGGCAGGGGGCAAGAGACCCAGTACTTC.

There are a few counts of this clonotype. This chain connects TRBV6-5 to TRBJ2-3; TRBD2 aligns across 13 bases. Germline V lookup: CDR1 MNHEY, CDR2 SVGAGI. V shed 2 bases and J 4 bases; nucleotides not matched to a gene: 3. This CDR3 is 16 amino acids long. The CDR3: CASSYSTSGGADTQYF. For the CDR3, the DNA is TGTGCCAGCAGTTACAGCACTAGCGGGGGGGCAGATACGCAGTATTTT.

This clonotype was observed many times. This chain connects TRBV7-9 to TRBJ1-3; D ambiguous. There are 16 residues in the CDR3. Germline assignment: CDR1 SEHNR and CDR2 FQNEAQ (reference sequence). The V and J ends lost 2 bases and 1 base respectively, with 12 bases between them. The CDR3 nucleotides are TGTGCCAGCAGCTTATTAGCGACACGTTCTGGAAACACCATATATTTT. Protein sequence: CASSLLATRSGNTIYF.

This clonotype was seen at least ten times. The rearrangement links TRBV7-2 to TRBJ2-1; D is undetermined. The CDR3 loop spans 15 amino acids. Germline V gene data show CDR1 as SGHTA and CDR2 as FQGNSA. Deletions cut 1 base from V and 0 bases from J, with 7 bases between. The CDR3 DNA reads TGTGCCAGCAGCTTAGACAAAAGCTCCTACAATGAGCAGTTCTTC. This sequence encodes CASSLDKSSYNEQFF.

This clonotype was detected only a few times. V and J are TRBV27 and TRBJ2-3; D is unresolved. The length of the CDR3 is 11 residues. Trimming removed 2 bases from V and 6 bases from J, with 3 bases in between. Per germline, CDR1 MNHEY and CDR2 SMNVEV (reference sequence). The CDR3: CASSLGDTQYF. The CDR3 region has the DNA TGTGCCAGCAGTTTAGGGGATACGCAGTATTTT.

The CDR3 loop reads CASSLGGLTEAFF. The CDR3 DNA reads as TGTGCCAGCAGCTTGGGAGGGTTGACTGAAGCTTTCTTT. The rearrangement joins TRBV7-9 to TRBJ1-1, with D unresolved. Germline loops: CDR1 SEHNR, CDR2 FQNEAQ (reference sequence). The CDR3 is made up of 13 amino acids. Trimming left V 3 bases short and J 5 bases short, with 10 bases between.